This TCR beta chain was identified in a study of long-term antiretroviral therapy in people with HIV. The J segment lost 7 bases and the V segment lost 6 bases, leaving 8 bases of the junction unmatched. Per germline, CDR1 MNHEY and CDR2 SVGAGI. The CDR3 runs to 13 residues. Findings and limits, study-wide: Repertoires with HIV possessed tighter CDR3 length spans than those of controls. Post-ART samples showed increased diversity that remained below transplant donor control levels.

Notes on this clone: As yet, its antigen is unknown.

Run at survey level, the immunoSEQ assay was version v3.0. A per-sample goal of about 40,000-55,000 T-cell genomes was targeted by sequencing. Only in-frame clones appear in the TCRdb table, and some are missing; sequencing was by immunoSEQ multiplex PCR. The data show some 21,000 clones, roughly 80% seen once. The material was unsorted PBMCs, obtained 0.2 years after starting antiretroviral therapy. The sequence was collected from a woman aged 25 to 39 with HIV. The gene calls are TRBV6-5 and TRBJ1-1; the match to TRBD1 covers 7 bases. The chain's CDR3 is CASSSETGFEAFF. CDR3 DNA sequence: TGTGCCAGCAGCTCGGAGACAGGGTTTGAAGCTTTCTTT.